This TCR beta chain was recovered during a study of shared clonotypes between healthy human individuals. Study-wide background: The study drew on a couple of women and a few men aged 18 to 49 as donors. There were three CD4 naive, three CD4 memory, two CD8 naive and one CD8 memory plates per donor.

Measured with immunoSEQ multiplex PCR; TCRdb has only the in-frame clones, and not every one. This repertoire shows 2.5 million or so clones, approximately 92% found once; its top ten account for 0.11% to 0.15%. Germline lookup yields CDR1 SGDLS and CDR2 YYNGEE. Trimming took off 8 bases at V and 1 base at J, with 18 bases between the two ends. There are 15 residues in the CDR3. The chain recombines TRBV9 with TRBJ1-1, with D possibly being TRBD1 (6 bases). The sequencing input was naive CD4+ T cells sorted from blood. Subset described: CD45RA+ positively selected. This TCR came from a man in his late teens or twenties in good health. The CDR3 region is CASGTQPLSNTEAFF. DNA for the CDR3: TGTGCCAGTGGGACACAACCTTTATCGAACACTGAAGCTTTCTTT. The whole variable domain, remainder taken from reference TRBV9 and TRBJ1-1, is DSGVTQTPKHLITATGQRVTLRCSPRSGDLSVYWYQQSLDQGLQFLIQYYNGEERAKGNILERFSAQQFPDLHSELNLSSLELGDSALYFCASGTQPLSNTEAFFGQGTRLTVV.